The rows below give T cell receptor beta chains drawn from one sample of a study of control samples from healthy donors and cancer patients. Sequencing was performed with immunoSEQ multiplex PCR; in TCRdb, only in-frame clones are kept and a portion is missing. The table includes fewer than 90,000 clones, nearly 85% detected once. The sequencing input was blood. The source is a man aged 45-65 years in good health. The CDR3 runs from the conserved cysteine through the conserved F or W. A D gene is named only where the DNA matches it firmly. Clone size, where shown, is once, few, many, or a class for clones that have expanded.

J gene | V gene | D gene | clone size | CDR3 protein | CDR3 DNA
TRBJ2-2 | TRBV7-2 | . | . | CASSSGSPMNTGELFF | TGTGCCAGCAGTTCGGGGTCCCCGATGAACACCGGGGAGCTGTTTTTT
TRBJ1-1 | TRBV4-1 | . | . | CASSQDVGRAEAFF | TGCGCCAGCAGCCAAGATGTCGGGCGGGCCGAAGCTTTCTTT
TRBJ2-5 | TRBV19 | TRBD2 | . | CASCERSGRGGETQYF | TGTGCCAGTTGTGAGAGGAGCGGGAGAGGGGGAGAGACCCAGTACTTC
TRBJ2-4 | TRBV4-2 | TRBD2 | . | CASSQEARGGGNIQYF | TGTGCCAGCAGCCAAGAGGCCCGGGGGGGCGGAAACATTCAGTACTTC
TRBJ2-4 | TRBV28 | . | once | CASSYGGQNIQYF | TGTGCCAGCAGTTACGGGGGCCAAAACATTCAGTACTTC
TRBJ1-5 | TRBV6-6 | . | . | CASSYSTGFQPQHF | TGTGCCAGCAGTTACTCGACAGGATTTCAGCCCCAGCATTTT
TRBJ1-5 | TRBV6-1 | . | few | CASSDRQVVQPQHF | TGTGCCAGCAGTGATAGACAGGTCGTCCAGCCCCAGCATTTT
TRBJ2-7 | TRBV5-1 | . | . | CASSLAGGSLGEQYF | TGCGCCAGCAGCTTGGCCGGCGGCAGTTTAGGCGAGCAGTACTTC
TRBJ2-3 | TRBV25-1 | TRBD1 | . | CASSEKGQGKASTDTQYF | TGTGCCAGCAGTGAAAAGGGACAGGGTAAGGCGAGCACAGATACGCAGTATTTT
TRBJ2-3 | TRBV4-3 | TRBD2 | . | CASSQGVAGGASTDTQYF | TGCGCCAGCAGCCAAGGGGTAGCGGGGGGTGCTAGCACAGATACGCAGTATTTT
TRBJ1-4 | TRBV7-9 | TRBD1 | . | CASSPTGATNEKLFF | TGTGCCAGCAGCCCTACAGGGGCAACTAATGAAAAACTGTTTTTT
TRBJ2-1 | TRBV3-1/TRBV3-2 | . | . | CASSQDPGPYNEQFF | TGTGCCAGCAGCCAAGACCCGGGTCCCTACAATGAGCAGTTCTTC
TRBJ1-4 | TRBV6-2/TRBV6-3 | . | . | CASSYAPGENEKLFF | TGTGCCAGCAGTTACGCCCCTGGTGAGAATGAAAAACTGTTTTTT
TRBJ2-2 | TRBV14 | . | . | CASSPLDTGELFF | TGTGCCAGCAGTCCACTAGATACCGGGGAGCTGTTTTTT
TRBJ1-1 | TRBV6-5 | TRBD1 | . | CASSQGQRGTEAFF | TGTGCCAGCAGTCAGGGACAGCGGGGGACTGAAGCTTTCTTT
TRBJ1-1 | TRBV25-1 | . | . | CASSTRGLRTEAFF | TGTGCCAGCAGTACCCGGGGCTTGCGCACTGAAGCTTTCTTT
TRBJ2-6 | TRBV5-4 | TRBD2 | . | CASSFLLTSGRGGANVLTF | TGTGCCAGCAGCTTCCTATTGACTAGCGGGAGAGGTGGGGCCAACGTCCTGACTTTC
TRBJ1-2 | TRBV30 | TRBD1 | . | CAWSAGQGLSGYTF | TGTGCCTGGAGTGCGGGACAGGGCTTGTCTGGCTACACCTTC